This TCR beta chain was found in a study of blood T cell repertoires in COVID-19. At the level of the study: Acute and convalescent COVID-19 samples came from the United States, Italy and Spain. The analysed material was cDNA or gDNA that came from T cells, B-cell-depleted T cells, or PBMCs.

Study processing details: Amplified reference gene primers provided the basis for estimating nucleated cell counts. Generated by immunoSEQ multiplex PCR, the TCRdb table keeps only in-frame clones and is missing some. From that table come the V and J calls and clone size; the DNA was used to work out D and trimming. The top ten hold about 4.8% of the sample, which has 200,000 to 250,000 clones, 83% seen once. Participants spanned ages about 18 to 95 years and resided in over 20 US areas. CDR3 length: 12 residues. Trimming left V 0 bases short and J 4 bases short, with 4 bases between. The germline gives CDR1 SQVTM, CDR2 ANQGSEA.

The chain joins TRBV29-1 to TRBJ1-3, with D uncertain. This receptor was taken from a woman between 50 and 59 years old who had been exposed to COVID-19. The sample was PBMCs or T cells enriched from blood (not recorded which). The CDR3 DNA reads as TGCAGCGTTGAAGATCAGGGAAACACCATATATTTT. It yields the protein CSVEDQGNTIYF.